One sample yielded the 18 T cell receptor beta chains listed below, sequenced in a study of control samples from healthy donors and cancer patients. The repertoire was sequenced with immunoSEQ multiplex PCR; TCRdb's copy has only in-frame clones and lacks some. The sample lists about 98,000 clones; about 90% were seen once. The sample comprised blood. The receptors shown here come from a woman aged 18-29 years in good health.

The chain combines TRBV7-9 with TRBJ2-3; D gene unclear. The V and J ends lost 8 bases and 2 bases respectively, with 11 bases between them. The CDR3 is 13 amino acids. The germline CDR1 and CDR2 sequences are SEHNR and FQNEAQ (reference sequence). CDR3 DNA: TGTGCCAGCGAGGTTGAGGCCACAGATACGCAGTATTTT. The encoded protein is CASEVEATDTQYF.

The gene calls are TRBV11-2 and TRBJ2-2; D is perhaps TRBD2 (5 bases). The CDR3 length is 14 residues. V was shortened by 5 bases and J by 6 bases, with 13 bases between the two germline ends. Looked up from germline, CDR1 is SGHAT and CDR2 is FQNNGV. CDR3: CASSHPASPGELFF. The CDR3 DNA sequence: TGTGCCAGCAGCCACCCAGCTAGCCCCGGGGAGCTGTTTTTT.

The chain recombines TRBV11-3 with TRBJ2-1, with D uncertain. Trimming removed 1 base at V and 7 bases at J, with 11 bases between. CDR1 SGHNT and CDR2 YENEEA come from the germline V gene. The CDR3 is 14 amino acids. For the CDR3, the DNA is TGTGCCAGCAGCTTAGGGGCCCTCCTAAATGAGCAGTTCTTC. Its protein product is CASSLGALLNEQFF.

The rearrangement joins TRBV27 to TRBJ1-4; 9 positions match TRBD1. Trimming removed 3 bases from V and 4 bases from J; junction bases left unmatched: 6. CDR3 length equals 16 residues. CDR1 is MNHEY and CDR2 is SMNVEV in the germline V gene (reference sequence). CDR3: CASSFGSDRGNEKLFF. The CDR3, as DNA: TGTGCCAGCAGTTTCGGGTCGGACAGGGGTAATGAAAAACTGTTTTTT.

The CDR3 DNA reads as TGTGCCAGCAGTGACGGGAAGAGCTACGAGCAGTACTTC. It translates to CASSDGKSYEQYF. J is TRBJ2-7 and V is TRBV6-6, with D possibly matching TRBD2 (5 bases). Germline CDR1 reads MNHNY; CDR2 reads SVGAGI (reference sequence). Trimming took 5 bases from V and 3 from J, leaving 11 bases between them. The CDR3 is made up of 13 amino acids.

The chain employs TRBV3-1 (or the pseudogene TRBV3-2) and TRBJ1-2, with D tentatively TRBD1 (5 bases). CDR3 length: 13 residues. The V and J ends lost 3 bases and 6 bases respectively, with 11 bases between them. Germline V gene lookup returns CDR1 LGHDT and CDR2 YNNKEL (reference sequence). CDR3 in DNA: TGTGCCAGCAGCCATCGTGGGGCTGATGGCTACACCTTC. This sequence encodes CASSHRGADGYTF.

The CDR3 reads CASVWAQPQHF. The CDR3 DNA reads TGTGCCAGCGTATGGGCTCAGCCCCAGCATTTT. The rearrangement joins TRBV27 to TRBJ1-5; D gene uncertain. There are 11 residues in the CDR3. Germline V gene sequence: CDR1 MNHEY, CDR2 SMNVEV (reference sequence). Trimming pared 8 bases from V and 6 bases from J, leaving 8 bases between.

This clone has only one observation. The V and J genes are TRBV3-1 (or the pseudogene TRBV3-2) and TRBJ2-5; D not certain. V lost 0 bases and J 1 base, leaving 18 bases between the germline ends. The CDR3 length is 18 residues. The germline CDR1 and CDR2 sequences are LGHDT and YNNKEL (reference sequence). CDR3 loop: CASSQEVGFGLGQETQYF. The CDR3 DNA follows: TGTGCCAGCAGCCAAGAGGTAGGATTCGGGTTGGGCCAAGAGACCCAGTACTTC.

The V call is TRBV11-2, the J call TRBJ2-1, with 9 bases lining up with TRBD2. J was trimmed by 10 bases and V by 2 bases; bases with no gene match: 6. Per the germline V gene, CDR1 is SGHAT and CDR2 is FQNNGV. CDR3 length equals 14 residues. The CDR3 protein is CASSLLQRGAEQFF. The DNA of the CDR3 is TGTGCCAGCAGCTTATTACAGCGGGGGGCCGAGCAGTTCTTC.

The chain uses TRBV15 and TRBJ2-5; a weak D match, TRBD1 (5 bases). This CDR3 comprises 15 residues. Trimming removed 0 bases at V and 0 bases at J, with 8 bases between. Germline CDR1 LNHNV, CDR2 YYDKDF (reference sequence). The DNA of the CDR3 is TGTGCCACCAGCAGAGACCAGGGCTACCAAGAGACCCAGTACTTC. Translation: CATSRDQGYQETQYF.

The chain uses TRBV4-3 and TRBJ1-5; no clear D. This CDR3 contains 15 residues. The ends were cut back, 0 bases at V and 2 bases at J, with 8 bases in the middle. Germline assignment: CDR1 LGHNA and CDR2 YSLEER. In nucleotides, the CDR3 is TGCGCCAGCAGCCAAGATGGATGGCGCAATCAGCCCCAGCATTTT. Translation: CASSQDGWRNQPQHF.

V gene TRBV19 combines with J gene TRBJ1-5; D is ambiguous. The CDR3 is 16 residues long. V lost 5 bases and J 1 base, leaving 15 bases between the germline ends. Germline V gene sequence: CDR1 LNHDA, CDR2 SQIVND (reference sequence). The CDR3 here is CASSGAGLSSNQPQHF. The CDR3 DNA follows: TGTGCCAGTAGTGGCGCGGGCCTCTCAAGCAATCAGCCCCAGCATTTT.

The V call is TRBV5-1, the J call TRBJ1-6; 12 nucleotides line up with TRBD1. Germline CDR1 reads SGHRS; CDR2 reads YFSETQ. The CDR3 totals 17 residues. V shed 4 bases and J 9 bases; nucleotides not matched to a gene: 11. The CDR3 region has the DNA TGCGCCAGCAGCCCACCTTTGGGGACAGGGGGCATTTCACCCCTCCACTTT. This encodes CASSPPLGTGGISPLHF.

This chain joins TRBV30 and TRBJ1-1; 7 nucleotides agree with TRBD1. This CDR3 spans 14 amino acids. Trimming at V came to 4 bases and at J to 3 bases, leaving 8 bases not matched to a gene. CDR1 and CDR2 (germline): GTSNPN, SVGIG (reference sequence). CDR3 sequence: CAWNNRGRDTEAFF. Here the CDR3 DNA reads TGTGCCTGGAATAACAGGGGTAGGGACACTGAAGCTTTCTTT.

The rearrangement links TRBV6-1 to TRBJ1-2; D may be TRBD1 (6 bases). V was trimmed by 3 bases and J by 2 bases, leaving 10 bases between them. CDR3 size: 14 residues. The germline gives CDR1 MNHNS, CDR2 SASEGT. The CDR3 reads CASSEDRTNYGYTF. The CDR3 DNA sequence: TGTGCCAGCAGTGAGGACAGAACCAACTATGGCTACACCTTC.

This clone was counted a single time. The rearrangement joins TRBV30 to TRBJ1-2; D might be TRBD1 (6 bases). V was trimmed by 0 bases and J by 6 bases, leaving 11 bases between them. Germline CDR1 GTSNPN, CDR2 SVGIG (reference sequence). The CDR3 is 13 residues long. The CDR3: CAWSVGGADGYTF. CDR3 in DNA: TGTGCCTGGAGTGTTGGGGGGGCAGATGGCTACACCTTC.

V usage is TRBV27 and J usage is TRBJ2-3, with TRBD1 matching over 10 bases. The germline gives CDR1 MNHEY, CDR2 SMNVEV (reference sequence). J was trimmed by 15 bases and V by 8 bases; bases with no gene match: 8. This CDR3 spans 11 amino acids. CDR3 sequence reads: CASYRDRGYYF. The CDR3 DNA reads TGTGCCAGCTACCGGGACAGGGGTTATTATTTT.

The V call is TRBV5-5, the J call TRBJ2-5; 8 bases map to TRBD1. The CDR3 covers 14 residues. Trimming cost V 0 bases and J 5 bases; bases outside gene matches: 3. The germline gives CDR1 SGHKS, CDR2 YYEKEE (reference sequence). CDR3 sequence (DNA): TGTGCCAGCAGCTTGGGGACAGGGATGGAGACCCAGTACTTC. This sequence encodes CASSLGTGMETQYF.